A single sample gave rise to the 19 T cell receptor beta chains below, sequenced in a study of shared clonotypes between healthy human individuals (TCRdb year 2020). Libraries were constructed by the immunoSEQ multiplex PCR assay. TCRdb obtained this table from immuneACCESS and retained in-frame rearrangements with V and J assigned. These tables miss some clones; where compared with another copy, unresolved V genes account for less than half of the shortfall, and the remainder is unexplained. For this sample the table gives about half a million clones, of which roughly three quarters were detected only once. About 13% of the sample is in the top ten clones. What was sequenced was PBMCs. The receptors derive from a middle-aged woman in good health. Some clones in this sample may be carry-over from other donors' samples.

The J gene is TRBJ2-7, the V gene TRBV5-1; D is possibly TRBD1 (6 bases). The CDR3 sequence is 15 residues long. V was clipped by 4 bases and J by 2 bases, with 16 bases between them. Per germline, CDR1 SGHRS and CDR2 YFSETQ. CDR3 in DNA: TGCGCCAGCAGCATAGGGGATGGGGGCGCCTACGAGCAGTACTTC. It translates to CASSIGDGGAYEQYF.

The chain couples TRBV6-1 to TRBJ1-2; perhaps TRBD1 as D (5 bases). The CDR3 contains 16 residues. The germline V and J ends were trimmed by 1 base and 1 base, with 13 bases remaining between them. Looked up from germline, CDR1 is MNHNS and CDR2 is SASEGT. The CDR3 bases are TGTGCCAGCAGTGAAGGGCCAGGGCGGTATAACTATGGCTACACCTTC. It specifies CASSEGPGRYNYGYTF.

About this clone itself: This specimen includes other DNA sequences encoding the same CDR3. The chain combines TRBV5-1 with TRBJ1-5, with unresolved D. Germline V gene data show CDR1 as SGHRS and CDR2 as YFSETQ. Trimming shortened V by 0 bases and J by 5 bases, and 6 bases separated the two germline ends. The CDR3 loop spans 13 amino acids. CDR3 sequence: CASSLGGDQPQHF. As DNA, the CDR3 is TGCGCCAGCAGCTTGGGGGGAGATCAGCCCCAGCATTTT.

This clone was observed a handful of times. The gene calls are TRBV5-1 and TRBJ2-7; D gene uncertain. CDR1 and CDR2 from the germline V gene are SGHRS and YFSETQ. This CDR3 is 15 amino acids long. Trimming left V 3 bases short and J 0 bases short, with 13 bases between. The CDR3 region has the DNA TGCGCCAGCAGCTCCGCAGAACTAAGCTCCTACGAGCAGTACTTC. It specifies CASSSAELSSYEQYF. Together with reference TRBV5-1 and TRBJ2-7, the CDR3 gives the full variable domain: KAGVTQTPRYLIKTRGQQVTLSCSPISGHRSVSWYQQTPGQGLQFLFEYFSETQRNKGNFPGRFSGRQFSNSRSEMNVSTLELGDSALYLCASSSAELSSYEQYFGPGTRLTVT.

This chain connects TRBV9 to TRBJ2-2, with D possibly being TRBD1 or TRBD2 (5 bases each). Germline V gives CDR1 SGDLS, CDR2 YYNGEE. The germline V and J ends were trimmed by 3 bases and 7 bases, with 22 bases remaining between them. This CDR3 comprises 17 residues. CDR3 sequence: CASSAGTQPTYSGELFF. The CDR3 nucleotides are TGTGCCAGCAGCGCCGGGACCCAGCCCACGTATAGCGGGGAGCTGTTTTTT.

J is TRBJ2-2 and V is TRBV5-1, with 7 nucleotides matching TRBD2. This CDR3 spans 15 amino acids. The germline gives CDR1 SGHRS, CDR2 YFSETQ. Losses at the gene ends were 3 bases for V and 2 bases for J; bases not matched to a gene: 4. CDR3 coding DNA: TGCGCCAGCAGCTCTACTAGCGAAAACACCGGGGAGCTGTTTTTT. This encodes CASSSTSENTGELFF.

The chain employs TRBV5-4 and TRBJ2-3; 8 bases align to TRBD1. This CDR3 is built from 14 residues. The junction had 5 bases not matched to a gene; V was cut back by 6 bases and J by 2 bases. From germline, CDR1 is SGHNT and CDR2 YYREEE (reference sequence). The CDR3 sequence: CASTRQGFTDTQYF. CDR3 coding DNA: TGTGCCAGCACCCGACAGGGGTTCACAGATACGCAGTATTTT.

As regards this clone: A much larger clone sits a single nucleotide away, making a read error possible. The sample carries other DNA sequences with the same CDR3. This chain uses TRBV18 with TRBJ2-7; 12 bases fit TRBD2. This CDR3 is built from 15 residues. Germline V gene lookup returns CDR1 KGHSH and CDR2 LQKENI. V lost 3 bases to trimming and J lost 5 bases; unmatched junction nucleotides: 5. The CDR3 loop reads CASSPPTSGRNEQYF. CDR3 nucleotide sequence: TGTGCCAGCTCACCTCCGACTAGCGGGAGAAACGAGCAGTACTTC.

The chain uses TRBV7-9 and TRBJ2-5, with TRBD2 matching 11 bases. The better agreement between TRBJ2-7 and the DNA end casts doubt on the J call. The CDR3 runs 17 residues. The germline CDR1 and CDR2 sequences are SEHNR and FQNEAQ (reference sequence). CDR3 in amino acids: CASSAGGTSGITYEQYF. CDR3 in DNA: TGTGCCAGCAGCGCGGGCGGGACTAGCGGAATAACCTACGAGCAGTACTTC.

In its sample, this clone was seen once. The genes are TRBV11-2 and TRBJ2-7; 9 bases match TRBD2. CDR1 and CDR2 from the germline V gene are SGHAT and FQNNGV. This CDR3 spans 17 amino acids. J gave up 4 bases and V 0 bases, and 10 bases lay outside the gene matches. CDR3 amino acids: CASSLDVGSGRGYEQYF. The CDR3 DNA is TGTGCCAGCAGCTTAGATGTCGGTAGCGGGAGAGGGTACGAGCAGTACTTC.

The chain combines TRBV5-8 with TRBJ2-2; 12 bases agree with TRBD2. The ends lost 2 bases at V and 5 bases at J; junction bases unmatched: 1. Germline CDR1 and CDR2: SGHTS and YDEGEE. There are 15 residues in the CDR3. The CDR3 region is CASSLGTSGTGELFF. The CDR3 coding sequence is TGTGCCAGCAGCTTAGGGACTAGCGGGACCGGGGAGCTGTTTTTT.

The chain uses TRBV9 and TRBJ1-4; unclear D gene. The germline V gene has CDR1 SGDLS and CDR2 YYNGEE. Deletions cut 3 bases from V and 5 bases from J, with 8 bases between. The CDR3 loop spans 13 amino acids. The CDR3 reads CASSGGPNEKLFF. Written as DNA, the CDR3 is TGTGCCAGCAGCGGAGGGCCGAATGAAAAACTGTTTTTT.

This clone was counted once. The V call is TRBV6-6, the J call TRBJ2-2, with D possibly being TRBD1 (6 bases). Germline CDR1 is MNHNY and CDR2 is SVGAGI (reference sequence). Trimming shortened V by 2 bases and J by 1 base, and 8 bases separated the two germline ends. The CDR3 is 15 residues long. For the CDR3, the DNA is TGTGCCAGCAGTTACAACAGGGTGAACACCGGGGAGCTGTTTTTT. Its protein is CASSYNRVNTGELFF.

The gene calls are TRBV7-2 and TRBJ2-1; 7 bases match TRBD2. Germline values: CDR1 SGHTA, CDR2 FQGNSA. J lost 3 bases, V lost 3 bases, and 5 bases had no gene match. The CDR3 has 15 amino acids. The CDR3 sequence: CASSFWDYYYNEQFF. The CDR3 region has the DNA TGTGCCAGCAGCTTTTGGGACTATTACTACAATGAGCAGTTCTTC.

The J gene is TRBJ2-5, the V gene TRBV19, with 9 nucleotides matching TRBD1. The germline V gene encodes CDR1 LNHDA and CDR2 SQIVND (reference sequence). Trimming at V came to 5 bases and at J to 5 bases, leaving 6 bases not matched to a gene. The CDR3 totals 14 residues. The CDR3 DNA reads as TGTGCCAGTAGTGTACAGGGGGCGCGGGAGACCCAGTACTTC. This encodes CASSVQGARETQYF. Supplemented by reference TRBV19 and TRBJ2-5, the full variable domain reads DGGITQSPKYLFRKEGQNVTLSCEQNLNHDAMYWYRQDPGQGLRLIYYSQIVNDFQKGDIAEGYSVSREKKESFPLTVTSAQKNPTAFYLCASSVQGARETQYFGPGTRLLVL.

The chain is built from TRBV7-2 and TRBJ2-1, with D possibly TRBD2 on 6 matching bases. CDR3 length: 13 amino acids. Trimming took off 2 bases at V and 8 bases at J, with 10 bases between the two ends. Looked up from germline, CDR1 is SGHTA and CDR2 is FQGNSA. This CDR3 is CASSLLRGDEQFF. Here the CDR3 DNA reads TGTGCCAGCAGCTTATTGCGGGGTGATGAGCAGTTCTTC.

To note about this clone: The same CDR3 is also encoded by other DNA sequences in this sample. The V gene is TRBV7-3, the J gene TRBJ2-2; D unclear. The CDR3 sequence is 13 residues long. Trimming stripped 6 bases from V and 2 bases from J, with 7 bases between. Germline CDR1 SGHTA, CDR2 FQGTGA. CDR3 amino acids: CASRPRNTGELFF. Here the CDR3 DNA reads TGTGCCAGCAGGCCCCGCAACACCGGGGAGCTGTTTTTT.

V usage is TRBV7-9 and J usage is TRBJ1-4, with unresolved D. Germline lookup yields CDR1 SEHNR and CDR2 FQNEAQ (reference sequence). This CDR3 has 14 residues. The V end was cut by 5 bases, the J end by 8 bases, with 15 bases between. The CDR3 here is CASSPSGLGEKLFF. CDR3 nucleotide sequence: TGTGCCAGCAGCCCTTCGGGCCTGGGAGAAAAACTGTTTTTT.

The CDR3 nucleotides read TGCGCCAGCAGCCTCGGGCCGGGGGCTAGCACCGGGGAGCTGTTTTTT. Protein sequence: CASSLGPGASTGELFF. The V and J genes are TRBV4-3 and TRBJ2-2, with D perhaps being TRBD1 or TRBD2 (6 bases each). The CDR3 runs to 16 residues. From germline, CDR1 is LGHNA and CDR2 YSLEER. The V end was cut by 4 bases, the J end by 4 bases, with 16 bases between.